The rows below give T cell receptor beta chains drawn from one sample of a study of human T cells and chemical hapten exposure. TCRdb reprocessed the RACE reads with MiXCR, giving one entry per CDR3 protein. The repertoire includes approximately 320,000 distinct CDR3 sequences, approximately 5.8% of them detected once, and approximately 8.2% sits in the top ten. The starting material was whole blood, obtained in connection with sensitization to the hapten diphenylcyclopropenone (DPC). The origin of the receptors is a young woman with alopecia areata. Some clones in this sample may be carry-over from other donors' samples. The CDR3 runs from the conserved cysteine through the conserved F or W. The order of the fields is V gene, clone size, D gene, J gene, CDR3 length, CDR3 protein, CDR3 DNA. A D gene is named only where the DNA matches it firmly. A clone size is listed for some rows: how often the clone was seen (once, few, many), or a class if it is expanded.

V gene: TRBV20-1; clone size: -; D gene: -; J gene: TRBJ1-5; CDR3 length: 14; CDR3 protein: CSASLGIPGQPQHF; CDR3 DNA: TGCAGTGCTAGCCTCGGGATTCCGGGTCAGCCCCAGCATTTT
V gene: TRBV20-1; clone size: -; D gene: TRBD1; J gene: TRBJ1-2; CDR3 length: 13; CDR3 protein: CSAYFGTDYGYTF; CDR3 DNA: TGCAGTGCTTATTTCGGGACAGACTATGGCTACACCTTC
V gene: TRBV7-2; clone size: -; D gene: -; J gene: TRBJ2-7; CDR3 length: 14; CDR3 protein: CASSFGTPGDEQYF; CDR3 DNA: TGTGCCAGCAGCTTCGGGACACCCGGGGACGAGCAGTACTTC
V gene: TRBV9; clone size: few; D gene: -; J gene: TRBJ1-1; CDR3 length: 14; CDR3 protein: CASSVVDSYNEAFF; CDR3 DNA: TGTGCCAGCAGCGTAGTGGACAGCTATAATGAAGCTTTCTTT
V gene: TRBV12-3/TRBV12-4; clone size: few; D gene: -; J gene: TRBJ1-5; CDR3 length: 14; CDR3 protein: CASRGTGKNQPQHF; CDR3 DNA: TGTGCCAGCAGGGGGACCGGGAAAAATCAGCCCCAGCATTTT
V gene: TRBV10-2; clone size: -; D gene: TRBD1; J gene: TRBJ1-2; CDR3 length: 15; CDR3 protein: CASSAGQGQTYGYTF; CDR3 DNA: TGCGCCAGCAGTGCCGGACAGGGCCAGACCTATGGCTACACCTTC
V gene: TRBV27; clone size: -; D gene: TRBD2; J gene: TRBJ2-7; CDR3 length: 15; CDR3 protein: CASSLGGGSSYEQYF; CDR3 DNA: TGTGCCAGCAGTTTAGGGGGAGGGAGCTCCTACGAGCAGTACTTC
V gene: TRBV5-4; clone size: -; D gene: -; J gene: TRBJ2-1; CDR3 length: 17; CDR3 protein: CASSRVRTGRSYNEQFF; CDR3 DNA: TGTGCCAGCAGCCGCGTGCGGACTGGACGCTCCTACAATGAGCAGTTCTTC
V gene: TRBV3-1; clone size: many; D gene: -; J gene: TRBJ2-3; CDR3 length: 13; CDR3 protein: CASNRRNTDTQYF; CDR3 DNA: TGTGCCAGCAATCGCCGGAACACAGATACGCAGTATTTT
V gene: TRBV7-2; clone size: few; D gene: -; J gene: TRBJ2-2; CDR3 length: 13; CDR3 protein: CASSLGAPGELFF; CDR3 DNA: TGTGCCAGCAGCTTAGGGGCTCCCGGGGAGCTGTTTTTT
V gene: TRBV25-1; clone size: -; D gene: -; J gene: TRBJ2-5; CDR3 length: 13; CDR3 protein: CASRLGGKETQYF; CDR3 DNA: TGTGCCAGCCGCCTGGGCGGCAAAGAGACCCAGTACTTC
V gene: TRBV13; clone size: many; D gene: -; J gene: TRBJ1-6; CDR3 length: 15; CDR3 protein: CASSHSGRWNSPLHF; CDR3 DNA: TGTGCCAGCAGCCACTCAGGACGGTGGAATTCACCCCTCCACTTT
V gene: TRBV11-2; clone size: many; D gene: -; J gene: TRBJ1-1; CDR3 length: 16; CDR3 protein: CASSLGDIFMNTEAFF; CDR3 DNA: TGTGCCAGCAGCTTAGGGGACATTTTCATGAACACTGAAGCTTTCTTT
V gene: TRBV6-1; clone size: -; D gene: -; J gene: TRBJ1-1; CDR3 length: 13; CDR3 protein: CASSDWGGTDSSF; CDR3 DNA: TGTGCCAGCAGTGACTGGGGGGGGACGGACTCTTCCTTT
V gene: TRBV5-1; clone size: many; D gene: -; J gene: TRBJ2-7; CDR3 length: 14; CDR3 protein: CASSLYGDSYEQYF; CDR3 DNA: TGCGCCAGCAGCTTGTACGGGGACTCCTACGAGCAGTACTTC
V gene: TRBV6-2/TRBV6-3; clone size: few; D gene: -; J gene: TRBJ1-1; CDR3 length: 12; CDR3 protein: CASRYRYTEAFF; CDR3 DNA: TGTGCCAGCCGCTATAGGTACACTGAAGCTTTCTTT
V gene: TRBV6-2/TRBV6-3; clone size: many; D gene: -; J gene: TRBJ2-7; CDR3 length: 13; CDR3 protein: CASSYQVTYEQYF; CDR3 DNA: TGTGCCAGCAGTTACCAGGTGACCTACGAGCAGTACTTC
V gene: TRBV6-5; clone size: many; D gene: TRBD1; J gene: TRBJ1-2; CDR3 length: 14; CDR3 protein: CASSLRGTALGYTF; CDR3 DNA: TGTGCCAGCAGTCTCCGGGGGACAGCGCTTGGCTACACCTTC
V gene: TRBV4-3; clone size: few; D gene: TRBD2; J gene: TRBJ2-3; CDR3 length: 18; CDR3 protein: CASSQTRLRGGGPDTQYF; CDR3 DNA: TGCGCCAGCAGCCAGACCCGGCTGCGGGGGGGAGGCCCAGATACGCAGTATTTT
V gene: TRBV20-1; clone size: -; D gene: -; J gene: TRBJ2-6; CDR3 length: 18; CDR3 protein: CSASRQRSSVSGANVLTF; CDR3 DNA: TGCAGTGCTTCGAGACAGCGTTCAAGTGTCTCTGGGGCCAACGTCCTGACTTTC
V gene: TRBV18; clone size: few; D gene: -; J gene: TRBJ2-5; CDR3 length: 15; CDR3 protein: CASSPRINPPGSQYF; CDR3 DNA: TGTGCCAGCTCACCACGAATCAACCCCCCAGGGTCCCAGTACTTC
V gene: TRBV20-1; clone size: few; D gene: -; J gene: TRBJ2-3; CDR3 length: 14; CDR3 protein: CSASSGGHTDTQYF; CDR3 DNA: TGCAGTGCTAGTTCCGGGGGGCACACAGATACGCAGTATTTT
V gene: TRBV29-1; clone size: many; D gene: TRBD1; J gene: TRBJ1-2; CDR3 length: 13; CDR3 protein: CSAGQGVYYGYTF; CDR3 DNA: TGCAGCGCGGGACAGGGGGTTTATTATGGCTACACCTTC
V gene: TRBV2; clone size: few; D gene: TRBD1; J gene: TRBJ1-5; CDR3 length: 18; CDR3 protein: CASGFETGGYPGNQPQHF; CDR3 DNA: TGTGCCAGCGGTTTTGAGACAGGGGGATATCCTGGCAATCAGCCCCAGCATTTT
V gene: TRBV9; clone size: few; D gene: -; J gene: TRBJ1-1; CDR3 length: 15; CDR3 protein: CASSVDEGWATEAFF; CDR3 DNA: TGTGCCAGCAGCGTAGATGAGGGATGGGCCACTGAAGCTTTCTTT
V gene: TRBV6-2/TRBV6-3; clone size: -; D gene: -; J gene: TRBJ1-6; CDR3 length: 15; CDR3 protein: CASSYDTGGHSPLHF; CDR3 DNA: TGTGCCAGCAGTTACGACACGGGGGGCCATTCACCCCTCCACTTT
V gene: TRBV6-1; clone size: many; D gene: TRBD1; J gene: TRBJ1-5; CDR3 length: 17; CDR3 protein: CASSVNTGVVSNQPQHF; CDR3 DNA: TGTGCCAGCAGTGTCAACACAGGGGTGGTTAGCAATCAGCCCCAGCATTTT
V gene: TRBV9; clone size: -; D gene: -; J gene: TRBJ2-1; CDR3 length: 16; CDR3 protein: CASSPRLEAFGNEQFF; CDR3 DNA: TGTGCCAGCAGCCCCAGACTAGAAGCCTTCGGCAATGAGCAGTTCTTC
V gene: TRBV12-3/TRBV12-4; clone size: -; D gene: -; J gene: TRBJ2-3; CDR3 length: 12; CDR3 protein: CASSPAQDTQYF; CDR3 DNA: TGTGCCAGCAGCCCGGCTCAAGATACGCAGTATTTT
V gene: TRBV7-9; clone size: -; D gene: TRBD1; J gene: TRBJ2-3; CDR3 length: 16; CDR3 protein: CASSLRQGAVMDTQYF; CDR3 DNA: TGTGCCAGCAGCCTTCGACAGGGGGCGGTGATGGATACGCAGTATTTT
V gene: TRBV4-2; clone size: -; D gene: -; J gene: TRBJ2-7; CDR3 length: 15; CDR3 protein: CASSQEAKSSYEQYF; CDR3 DNA: TGTGCCAGCAGCCAAGAGGCCAAGAGCTCCTACGAGCAGTACTTC
V gene: TRBV7-2; clone size: few; D gene: TRBD2; J gene: TRBJ2-5; CDR3 length: 17; CDR3 protein: CASSLSLAGPYQETQYF; CDR3 DNA: TGTGCCAGCAGCTTAAGCCTAGCGGGGCCCTACCAAGAGACCCAGTACTTC
V gene: TRBV20-1; clone size: many; D gene: TRBD1; J gene: TRBJ1-5; CDR3 length: 13; CDR3 protein: CSAGGQGGQPQHF; CDR3 DNA: TGCAGTGCTGGCGGACAGGGGGGTCAGCCCCAGCATTTT
V gene: TRBV5-6; clone size: once; D gene: -; J gene: TRBJ1-1; CDR3 length: 14; CDR3 protein: CASSRDPGNTEAFF; CDR3 DNA: TGTGCCAGCAGCCGCGATCCAGGGAACACTGAAGCTTTCTTT
V gene: TRBV6-2/TRBV6-3; clone size: many; D gene: -; J gene: TRBJ1-5; CDR3 length: 13; CDR3 protein: CASSYMGRQPQHF; CDR3 DNA: TGTGCCAGCAGTTATATGGGGAGGCAGCCCCAGCATTTT
V gene: TRBV21-1; clone size: few; D gene: -; J gene: TRBJ2-3; CDR3 length: 17; CDR3 protein: CASSVRAPGSFTDTQYF; CDR3 DNA: TGTGCCAGCAGCGTCAGAGCACCAGGGTCTTTCACAGATACGCAGTATTTT
V gene: TRBV12-3/TRBV12-4; clone size: many; D gene: -; J gene: TRBJ2-7; CDR3 length: 12; CDR3 protein: CASSIDGDEQYF; CDR3 DNA: TGTGCCAGCAGCATCGACGGGGACGAGCAGTACTTC
V gene: TRBV7-2; clone size: -; D gene: -; J gene: TRBJ2-4; CDR3 length: 11; CDR3 protein: CASSPFRIQYF; CDR3 DNA: TGTGCCAGCAGCCCTTTCCGGATTCAGTACTTC
V gene: TRBV15; clone size: many; D gene: TRBD1; J gene: TRBJ1-4; CDR3 length: 17; CDR3 protein: CATSRALKTGVNEKLFF; CDR3 DNA: TGTGCCACCAGCAGAGCTCTAAAGACAGGGGTGAACGAAAAACTGTTTTTT
V gene: TRBV28; clone size: few; D gene: -; J gene: TRBJ1-2; CDR3 length: 14; CDR3 protein: CASSLSGIQYGYTF; CDR3 DNA: TGTGCCAGCAGTTTATCCGGGATCCAGTATGGCTACACCTTC
V gene: TRBV12-3/TRBV12-4; clone size: many; D gene: TRBD1; J gene: TRBJ1-1; CDR3 length: 14; CDR3 protein: CASSFRDRDPEAFF; CDR3 DNA: TGTGCCAGCAGTTTCCGAGACAGGGACCCTGAAGCTTTCTTT
V gene: TRBV24-1; clone size: few; D gene: TRBD1; J gene: TRBJ1-5; CDR3 length: 18; CDR3 protein: CATSDWTGGLYSNQPQHF; CDR3 DNA: TGTGCCACCAGTGACTGGACAGGGGGCCTCTATAGCAATCAGCCCCAGCATTTT
V gene: TRBV6-5; clone size: few; D gene: TRBD2; J gene: TRBJ2-3; CDR3 length: 17; CDR3 protein: CASGDRSGGVYTDTQYF; CDR3 DNA: TGTGCCAGCGGTGATCGTAGCGGGGGGGTTTACACAGATACGCAGTATTTT
V gene: TRBV27; clone size: few; D gene: -; J gene: TRBJ2-2; CDR3 length: 12; CDR3 protein: CASSPLTGELFF; CDR3 DNA: TGTGCCAGCAGTCCTCTGACCGGGGAGCTGTTTTTT
V gene: TRBV27; clone size: few; D gene: -; J gene: TRBJ1-1; CDR3 length: 14; CDR3 protein: CASSLSIRDTEAFF; CDR3 DNA: TGTGCCAGCAGTTTATCGATAAGGGACACTGAAGCTTTCTTT
V gene: TRBV7-2; clone size: -; D gene: TRBD1; J gene: TRBJ2-4; CDR3 length: 14; CDR3 protein: CASSPGQGRNIQYF; CDR3 DNA: TGTGCCAGCAGCCCTGGACAGGGGCGAAACATTCAGTACTTC
V gene: TRBV9; clone size: many; D gene: TRBD1; J gene: TRBJ2-2; CDR3 length: 16; CDR3 protein: CASSVGTTGVTGELFF; CDR3 DNA: TGTGCCAGCAGCGTAGGTACAACAGGGGTCACCGGGGAGCTGTTTTTT
V gene: TRBV10-3; clone size: many; D gene: TRBD1; J gene: TRBJ1-6; CDR3 length: 14; CDR3 protein: CAICDRGGNSPLHF; CDR3 DNA: TGTGCCATCTGCGACAGGGGAGGGAATTCACCCCTCCACTTT
V gene: TRBV7-2; clone size: many; D gene: -; J gene: TRBJ2-3; CDR3 length: 14; CDR3 protein: CASSLDSPRDTQYF; CDR3 DNA: TGTGCCAGCAGCTTGGACAGCCCGAGAGATACGCAGTATTTT
V gene: TRBV7-2; clone size: -; D gene: -; J gene: TRBJ1-2; CDR3 length: 15; CDR3 protein: CASSPENSGSYGYTF; CDR3 DNA: TGTGCCAGCAGCCCCGAGAATTCAGGGTCATATGGCTACACCTTC
V gene: TRBV6-2/TRBV6-3; clone size: many; D gene: -; J gene: TRBJ1-1; CDR3 length: 16; CDR3 protein: CASSSAVGRVNTEAFF; CDR3 DNA: TGTGCCAGCAGTTCGGCTGTTGGTCGAGTGAACACTGAAGCTTTCTTT
V gene: TRBV20-1; clone size: many; D gene: TRBD1; J gene: TRBJ1-1; CDR3 length: 15; CDR3 protein: CSARATDRGSREAFF; CDR3 DNA: TGCAGTGCTAGAGCTACGGACAGGGGGAGCCGTGAAGCTTTCTTT
V gene: TRBV5-1; clone size: few; D gene: TRBD2; J gene: TRBJ2-3; CDR3 length: 16; CDR3 protein: CASSSVAGPRTDTQYF; CDR3 DNA: TGCGCCAGCAGCTCGGTAGCGGGGCCTCGCACAGATACGCAGTATTTT
V gene: TRBV12-3/TRBV12-4; clone size: few; D gene: -; J gene: TRBJ1-6; CDR3 length: 15; CDR3 protein: CASSVRGYPNSPLHF; CDR3 DNA: TGTGCCAGCAGCGTGAGGGGATACCCTAATTCACCCCTCCACTTT
V gene: TRBV5-6; clone size: many; D gene: TRBD1; J gene: TRBJ1-6; CDR3 length: 16; CDR3 protein: CASRRWTGVMSSPLHF; CDR3 DNA: TGTGCCAGCAGGAGATGGACAGGGGTTATGTCTTCACCCCTCCACTTT
V gene: TRBV7-2; clone size: few; D gene: -; J gene: TRBJ1-1; CDR3 length: 13; CDR3 protein: CASSRGSAWGAFF; CDR3 DNA: TGTGCCAGCAGCCGGGGCAGCGCATGGGGAGCTTTCTTT
V gene: TRBV2; clone size: -; D gene: -; J gene: TRBJ1-4; CDR3 length: 15; CDR3 protein: CATRGGASRVEKLFF; CDR3 DNA: TGTGCCACCCGAGGAGGGGCTAGTCGCGTTGAAAAACTGTTTTTT
V gene: TRBV2; clone size: -; D gene: -; J gene: TRBJ2-1; CDR3 length: 14; CDR3 protein: CASKEESSYNEQFF; CDR3 DNA: TGTGCCAGCAAGGAGGAGAGCTCCTACAATGAGCAGTTCTTC